Listed below are T cell receptor beta chains from one sample, sequenced in a study of blood T cell repertoires in COVID-19. Repertoires were generated with immunoSEQ multiplex PCR, while TCRdb's copy carries only in-frame clones and drops some. This table holds about 250,000 clones, roughly four fifths found once. The sequencing sample was made of peripheral blood. The receptors were sampled from a woman in her 70s with acute or convalescent COVID-19. The CDR3 runs from the conserved cysteine through the conserved F or W. D genes are given only for firm matches. A clone size is listed for some rows: how often the clone was seen (once, few, many), or a class if it is expanded.

j_gene,d_gene,abundance,v_gene,CDR3aa,CDR3nt
TRBJ2-1,TRBD1,NA,TRBV4-2,CASSRDRTSYNEQFF,TGTGCCAGCAGCCGGGACAGGACCTCCTACAATGAGCAGTTCTTC
TRBJ1-2,NA,NA,TRBV4-1,CASSPNRVGSYGYTF,TGCGCCAGCAGCCCCAACAGGGTGGGTAGCTATGGCTACACCTTC
TRBJ1-5,NA,NA,TRBV28,CASRPGTANQPQHF,TGTGCCAGCAGACCCGGGACTGCGAATCAGCCCCAGCATTTT
TRBJ1-5,NA,NA,TRBV2,CASGGDQPQHF,TGTGCCAGCGGCGGGGATCAGCCCCAGCATTTT
TRBJ2-7,NA,once,TRBV6-5,CASSYTSGIQYF,TGTGCCAGCAGTTACACCTCCGGGATCCAGTACTTC
TRBJ1-4,TRBD1,few,TRBV5-4,CASTTGTGTNEKLFF,TGTGCCAGCACCACCGGGACAGGGACTAATGAAAAACTGTTTTTT
TRBJ1-3,NA,once,TRBV7-2,CASSSLQVSGNTIYF,TGTGCCAGCAGCTCCCTACAGGTCTCTGGAAACACCATATATTTT
TRBJ1-3,NA,NA,TRBV9,CASSVGLGLPPSGNTIYF,TGTGCCAGCAGCGTAGGTTTGGGCTTACCCCCCTCTGGAAACACCATATATTTT
TRBJ1-6,NA,NA,TRBV4-2,CASSQDQTGNSPLHF,TGTGCCAGCAGCCAAGATCAGACGGGGAATTCACCCCTCCACTTT
TRBJ1-4,NA,NA,TRBV28,CASSFSEKLFF,TGTGCCAGCAGTTTCTCCGAAAAACTGTTTTTT
TRBJ2-5,NA,NA,TRBV7-9,CASSLDNWGRETQYF,TGTGCCAGCAGCTTAGATAACTGGGGGAGGGAGACCCAGTACTTC
TRBJ1-1,TRBD1,NA,TRBV5-1,CASSLEQGLNTEAFF,TGCGCCAGCAGCTTGGAACAGGGGTTGAACACTGAAGCTTTCTTT
TRBJ1-2,TRBD1,few,TRBV10-2,CASKLGQGYGYTF,TGCGCCAGCAAGCTCGGACAGGGCTATGGCTACACCTTC
TRBJ2-7,NA,NA,TRBV2,CASRNSAQYEQYF,TGTGCCAGCAGGAATAGCGCCCAGTACGAGCAGTACTTC
TRBJ1-2,NA,NA,TRBV19,CASSIVGQSYGYTF,TGTGCCAGTAGTATAGTCGGACAGAGCTATGGCTACACCTTC
TRBJ1-6,NA,NA,TRBV3-1/TRBV3-2,CASSPTGSNSPLHF,TGTGCCAGCAGCCCCACAGGGTCCAATTCACCCCTCCACTTT
TRBJ2-5,NA,NA,TRBV2,CASSGGRGETQYF,TGTGCCAGCTCCGGGGGGCGCGGGGAGACCCAGTACTTC
TRBJ1-1,TRBD1,NA,TRBV11-2,CASSPMDRGGKAFF,TGTGCCAGCAGCCCTATGGACAGGGGCGGGAAAGCTTTCTTT